The present entry profiles one T cell receptor (beta chain) with its context. At the DNA level, this CDR3 is encoded by other sequences in the same sample as well. The data were obtained in a study of blood T cell repertoires in COVID-19. Method: immunoSEQ multiplex PCR; TCRdb's copy keeps in-frame clones and lacks some. The sample records tens of thousands of clones, around 91% being singletons. The CDR3 extends over 18 amino acids. V was clipped by 6 bases and J by 7 bases; unmatched bases: 18. Germline lookup yields CDR1 SGHAT and CDR2 FQNNGV. This chain joins TRBV11-2 and TRBJ1-6; 7 positions agree with TRBD1. Sequencing was done on a sample of peripheral blood. This sequence was found in a human donor in a cohort sampled during active COVID-19. CDR3 DNA sequence: TGTGCCAGCAGTCCCTACAGGGGATCGCAACAAGGCAATTCACCCCTCCACTTT. Residues: CASSPYRGSQQGNSPLHF.